This T cell receptor (beta chain) comes out of a study of shared clonotypes between healthy human individuals. The CDR3 has 16 amino acids. With V trimmed by 0 bases and J by 9 bases, 8 bases remained unmatched. Germline V gene lookup returns CDR1 KGHSH and CDR2 LQKENI. Clones were sequenced by immunoSEQ multiplex PCR, and TCRdb holds only the in-frame ones, with some missing. The table lists hundreds of thousands of clones, 90% to 96% of them singletons. The specimen was naive CD4+ T cells sorted from blood. Subset here: CD45RA+ positively selected. This clonotype originated in a woman in her 30s in good health. The J gene is TRBJ2-1, the V gene TRBV18; TRBD2 agrees at 10 bases. The CDR3 DNA reads as TGTGCCAGCTCACCACCAACTAGCGGGATCCTGCCTGAGCAGTTCTTC. Amino acids: CASSPPTSGILPEQFF.